This T cell receptor beta chain came from a study of T cell repertoires in cytomegalovirus infection. Study context: CMV infection and matching HLA type were both indicated by public TCR beta signatures.

This CDR3 contains 16 residues. The V gene's germline CDR1 is LNHDA and CDR2 SQIVND (reference sequence). With 1 base removed from V and 1 base from J, the gap between germline ends came to 13 bases. Points on this clonotype: Its antigen is still unknown.

TCRdb reanalysed the reads using MiXCR and keeps one entry per CDR3 protein. The sample includes 250,000 or so distinct CDR3 sequences, around 8.7% of them seen just once. Findings of the study overall: Public TCR beta family frequency separated CMV-and-HLA carriers, including in an independent cohort. Clonotype analysis showed dominance of the ex vivo response by HLA-C-restricted CMV-specific TCR beta clonotypes.

Sequenced input: PBMCs. The sequence was obtained from a human donor in good health (CMV status not recorded). Some clones in this sample may be carry-over from other donors' samples. The gene calls are TRBV19 and TRBJ1-2, with no clear D. The CDR3: CASSIGGREVNYGYTF. The CDR3 nucleotides are TGTGCCAGTAGTATAGGAGGAAGGGAAGTTAACTATGGCTACACCTTC.